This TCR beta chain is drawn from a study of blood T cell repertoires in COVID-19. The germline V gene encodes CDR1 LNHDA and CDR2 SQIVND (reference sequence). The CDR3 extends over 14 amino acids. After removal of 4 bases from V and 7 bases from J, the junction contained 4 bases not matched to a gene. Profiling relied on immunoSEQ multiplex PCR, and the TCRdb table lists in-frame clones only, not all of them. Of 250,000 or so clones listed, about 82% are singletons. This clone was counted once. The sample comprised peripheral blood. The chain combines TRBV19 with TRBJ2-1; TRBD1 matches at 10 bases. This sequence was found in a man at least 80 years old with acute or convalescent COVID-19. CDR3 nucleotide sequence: TGTGCCAGTAGTACGTGGACAGGGGGGAATGAGCAGTTCTTC. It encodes CASSTWTGGNEQFF.